This TCR beta chain came from a study of T-cell reconstitution after alpha-beta-depleted transplantation in children. Study results and caveats: Approximately two months post-transplant, alpha-beta T cells reportedly originated from several hundred expanded graft clones. Surviving recipient T cells and thymic progenitors underlay high day-60 TCRbeta diversity in some patients.

It was with unique molecular identifiers that the TCRbeta library was prepared. MiXCR, run by TCRdb on the PCR reads, gives a single entry per CDR3 protein. The repertoire includes just over 950,000 distinct CDR3 sequences, about 31% of them detected once, and about 28% sits in the top ten. Germline V gives CDR1 MDHEN, CDR2 SYDVKM. The CDR3 has 14 residues. V lost 5 bases, J lost 2 bases, and 2 bases stayed unmatched. This clonotype occurred many times. The antigen is unknown. The sequencing used PBMCs, mostly from graft donor cells, collected 360 days after TCRalphabeta/CD19-depleted stem cell transplant. This rearrangement joins TRBV28 to TRBJ2-3; 9 positions match TRBD2. The origin of this receptor is a boy under two years old who had a stem cell transplant for SCID, so the T cells may come from the graft donor. The CDR3 loop is CASSSGGLTDTQYF. In nucleotides, the CDR3 is TGTGCCAGCAGTAGCGGGGGGCTCACAGATACGCAGTATTTT.